These 13 T cell receptor beta chains were all obtained from the same sample, sequenced in a study of a mutant IDH1 vaccine in newly diagnosed glioma. Assay: immunoSEQ multiplex PCR; the TCRdb copy retains only in-frame clones and omits some. The sample lists 40,000 to 50,000 clones; about 75% were seen once. Stated time point: week 23, last vaccination. One vaccine dose held 300 ug of mutant IDH1 20-mer peptide and came with topical imiquimod. No cognate antigen is known for these TCRs. Source: PBMCs, taken from a glioma patient whose treatment included an IDH1 peptide vaccine. The receptor source for this set is a man aged 50-60 years with glioma.

The chain employs TRBV7-2 and TRBJ1-1; D is uncertain. This CDR3 is built from 14 residues. V was cut by 5 bases and J by 3 bases, with 13 bases left in between. Per germline, CDR1 SGHTA and CDR2 FQGNSA. The CDR3 reads CASSPEGSDTEAFF. The DNA of the CDR3 is TGTGCCAGCAGCCCGGAGGGTTCGGACACTGAAGCTTTCTTT.

The V call is TRBV13, the J call TRBJ2-2, with D hard to call. Germline CDR1 and CDR2: PRHDT and FYEKMQ (reference sequence). This CDR3 has 14 residues. V was trimmed by 1 base and J by 4 bases, leaving 7 bases between them. The CDR3 region has the DNA TGTGCCAGCAGCTTAGACGGTGGCACCGGGGAGCTGTTTTTT. Translated: CASSLDGGTGELFF.

The V gene is TRBV25-1, the J gene TRBJ2-2, with D perhaps TRBD1 (6 bases). Between the trimmed V and J ends, which lost 6 bases and 0 bases, there was a span of 14 bases. The germline CDR1 and CDR2 sequences are MGHDK and SYGVNS. The CDR3 runs to 16 residues. The CDR3 region has the DNA TGTGCCAGCAGCCGCCGAGGGGGAGCGAACACCGGGGAGCTGTTTTTT. Translation gives CASSRRGGANTGELFF.

V gene TRBV5-6 combines with J gene TRBJ2-7; either TRBD1 or TRBD2 may supply D (7 bases each). Per germline, CDR1 SGHDT and CDR2 YYEEEE. Trimming removed 9 bases at V and 2 bases at J, with 18 bases between. The CDR3 is 14 residues long. CDR3 residues: CATFRGDSTYEQYF. DNA for the CDR3: TGTGCCACTTTCCGGGGGGACAGTACCTACGAGCAGTACTTC.

The J gene is TRBJ1-1, the V gene TRBV4-2, with D hard to call. Germline V lookup: CDR1 LGHNA, CDR2 YNFKEQ. The CDR3 runs to 14 residues. V was shortened by 1 base and J by 1 base, with 7 bases between the two germline ends. CDR3 protein: CASSQVRENTEAFF. The CDR3 DNA reads as TGTGCCAGCAGCCAAGTACGCGAGAACACTGAAGCTTTCTTT.

The V gene is TRBV6-5, the J gene TRBJ1-3; no firm D call. The CDR3 has 15 residues. CDR1 and CDR2 from the germline V gene are MNHEY and SVGAGI. V was clipped by 0 bases and J by 1 base, with 7 bases between them. The CDR3 protein is CASSYSPGSGNTIYF. DNA of the CDR3: TGTGCCAGCAGTTACTCGCCGGGATCTGGAAACACCATATATTTT.

The chain joins TRBV5-4 to TRBJ1-4; D remains ambiguous. Germline values: CDR1 SGHNT, CDR2 YYREEE (reference sequence). The CDR3 spans 12 residues. V lost 6 bases and J 8 bases, leaving 11 bases between the germline ends. Here the CDR3 reads CASTLDGEKLFF. In nucleotides, the CDR3 is TGTGCCAGCACCTTAGATGGGGAAAAACTGTTTTTT.

This clone was counted a few times. This rearrangement joins TRBV4-1 to TRBJ2-5, with D tentatively TRBD2 (6 bases). The germline V gene has CDR1 MGHRA and CDR2 YSYEKL. The CDR3 spans 13 residues. V lost 4 bases and J lost 2, with 8 bases in between. The CDR3 loop is CASSLRGQETQYF. CDR3 bases: TGCGCCAGCAGCCTCCGGGGGCAAGAGACCCAGTACTTC.

The chain couples TRBV7-9 to TRBJ1-5, with D perhaps matching TRBD1 (5 bases). This CDR3 contains 16 residues. The germline CDR1 and CDR2 sequences are SEHNR and FQNEAQ (reference sequence). V lost 2 bases and J 7 bases, leaving 18 bases between the germline ends. CDR3 amino acids: CASSLIGAAGPQPQHF. The CDR3 DNA reads TGTGCCAGCAGCTTAATCGGGGCGGCAGGCCCACAGCCCCAGCATTTT.

The gene calls are TRBV6-6 and TRBJ1-1; no definite D call. There are 11 residues in the CDR3. Trimming took off 7 bases at V and 3 bases at J, with 6 bases between the two ends. Germline CDR1 MNHNY, CDR2 SVGAGI (reference sequence). CDR3 residues: CASTRDTEAFF. The CDR3 coding sequence is TGTGCCAGCACAAGGGACACTGAAGCTTTCTTT.

The rearrangement uses TRBV29-1 and TRBJ2-5; 7 bases match TRBD1. The CDR3 contains 14 residues. J lost 4 bases, V lost 5 bases, and 10 bases had no gene match. Per the germline V gene, CDR1 is SQVTM and CDR2 is ANQGSEA. The CDR3 spells CSVPLGGAGETQYF. In DNA form, the CDR3 reads TGCAGCGTTCCCCTAGGGGGCGCAGGAGAGACCCAGTACTTC.

This clone was counted a single time. The genes are TRBV6-6 and TRBJ1-5; D call uncertain. Germline lookup yields CDR1 MNHNY and CDR2 SVGAGI (reference sequence). Trimming cost V 5 bases and J 5 bases, with 19 bases left between them. This CDR3 contains 16 residues. The CDR3 here is CASSRRELEPDQPQHF. CDR3 bases: TGTGCCAGCAGTAGAAGGGAATTGGAGCCGGATCAGCCCCAGCATTTT.

The chain has TRBV6-1 and TRBJ2-7; weak D call: TRBD2 (5 bases). Trimming shortened V by 8 bases and J by 1 base, and 9 bases separated the two germline ends. Germline loops: CDR1 MNHNS, CDR2 SASEGT. There are 12 residues in the CDR3. CDR3 loop: CASEGSSYEQYF. As DNA, the CDR3 is TGTGCCAGCGAGGGCTCTTCCTACGAGCAGTACTTC.